The present T cell receptor (beta chain) was sequenced within a study of cytomegalovirus exposure and HLA in healthy donors. Healthy bone marrow donors made up the donors. This CDR3 is 16 amino acids long. Germline assignment: CDR1 SGHRS and CDR2 YFSETQ. The V segment lost 1 base and the J segment 0 bases; nucleotides outside the gene matches: 3. The PCR used 60 Vbeta and 13 Jbeta primers. TCRdb keeps only in-frame clones here, not all; method: immunoSEQ multiplex PCR. This table holds 110,000 to 150,000 clones, 78% found once. Sequencing was done on a sample of PBMCs. The gene calls are TRBV5-1 and TRBJ1-1, with 10 bases identical to TRBD1. The receptor was derived from a male donor in good health and CMV-seronegative. The CDR3 DNA reads as TGCGCCAGCAGCTTGCGGACAGGGGGAATGAACACTGAAGCTTTCTTT. Translation gives CASSLRTGGMNTEAFF.